Listed below are T cell receptor beta chains from one sample, sequenced in a study of cytomegalovirus exposure and HLA in healthy donors. Libraries were prepared by immunoSEQ multiplex PCR; TCRdb keeps only in-frame clonotypes and omits some of them. This sample has under 200,000 clones, with 85% to 90% found just once. The sample consisted of PBMCs. The source is a woman aged 18-29 years in good health and CMV-seropositive. CDR3s include the opening cysteine and the closing phenylalanine or tryptophan. D genes are given only for firm matches. Clone size is not always given. Where it is, it says once, few, many or a class for expanded clones.

cdr3_length,clone_size,v_call,d_call,j_call,cdr3_aa,cdr3_nt
16,once,TRBV12-2,NA,TRBJ2-7,CASRLGRGREENEQYF,TGTGCAAGTCGCTTAGGTAGGGGCAGGGAGGAGAACGAGCAGTACTTC
13,NA,TRBV6-1,TRBD1,TRBJ1-2,CASSGTGGFGYTF,TGTGCCAGCAGTGGAACAGGGGGCTTCGGCTACACCTTC
16,NA,TRBV14,NA,TRBJ2-5,CASSQAGRSDQETQYF,TGTGCCAGCAGCCAAGCAGGGCGAAGCGACCAAGAGACCCAGTACTTC
14,few,TRBV2,TRBD1,TRBJ2-2,CASTGQGSTGELFF,TGTGCCAGCACGGGACAGGGAAGTACCGGGGAGCTGTTTTTT
14,NA,TRBV7-3,TRBD1,TRBJ2-3,CASSLGQVADTQYF,TGTGCCAGCAGCTTAGGACAGGTTGCGGATACGCAGTATTTT
18,once,TRBV7-3,TRBD1,TRBJ2-1,CASSLTGTGLRSYNEQFF,TGTGCCAGCAGCTTAACGGGGACAGGACTCCGATCCTACAATGAGCAGTTCTTC
15,once,TRBV9,TRBD2,TRBJ2-1,CASSAWTSGYNEQFF,TGTGCCAGCAGCGCATGGACTAGCGGATACAATGAGCAGTTCTTC
12,once,TRBV7-9,NA,TRBJ2-2,CASSPSAGELFF,TGTGCCAGCAGCCCTAGTGCCGGGGAGCTGTTTTTT
14,few,TRBV7-8,TRBD1,TRBJ1-1,CASSLDRTGRTAFF,TGTGCCAGCAGCTTAGACCGGACAGGGCGTACGGCTTTCTTT
13,NA,TRBV6-4,NA,TRBJ1-1,CASSVGGSTEAFF,TGTGCCAGCAGTGTCGGGGGGAGCACTGAAGCTTTCTTT
17,NA,TRBV7-2,NA,TRBJ2-6,CASSLVVESSGANVLTF,TGTGCCAGCAGCTTAGTTGTCGAGAGCTCTGGGGCCAACGTCCTGACTTTC
12,few,TRBV2,NA,TRBJ1-2,CASSVRAYGYTF,TGTGCCAGCAGTGTCAGGGCGTATGGCTACACCTTC
15,NA,TRBV14,TRBD1,TRBJ1-3,CASSRVGTAGNTIYF,TGTGCCAGCAGCCGGGTCGGGACAGCTGGAAACACCATATATTTT
15,few,TRBV10-1,TRBD1,TRBJ1-2,CASRENRGLDYGYTF,TGCGCCAGCAGGGAAAACAGGGGACTGGACTATGGCTACACCTTC
14,NA,TRBV6-8,NA,TRBJ2-1,CASKLQEISDEQFF,TGTGCCAGCAAGCTGCAGGAAATCTCGGATGAGCAGTTCTTC
16,NA,TRBV4-2,TRBD2,TRBJ2-3,CASSQEEAGGDDTQYF,TGTGCCAGCAGCCAAGAAGAAGCGGGAGGAGATGATACGCAGTATTTT
14,NA,TRBV4-3,NA,TRBJ2-1,CASSQVDNYNEQFF,TGCGCCAGCAGCCAAGTGGACAACTACAATGAGCAGTTCTTC